These 25 T cell receptor beta chains share one sample of origin, sequenced in a study of T cell repertoires in cytomegalovirus infection. Each CDR3 protein is one row after TCRdb ran MiXCR on the reads. The data show roughly 500,000 distinct CDR3 sequences, 30% to 35% seen once. For these TCRs, the target antigens are not known. The material sequenced was cultured PBMCs, taken from culture after CMV antigen stimulation. The source is a human donor in good health (CMV status not recorded). Some clones in this sample may be carry-over from other donors' samples.

The chain joins TRBV7-9 to TRBJ1-4, with 10 bases aligning to TRBD1. The CDR3 spans 14 residues. Germline lookup yields CDR1 SEHNR and CDR2 FQNEAQ (reference sequence). Germline trimming cut 5 bases from V and 8 bases from J; bases unmatched to any gene: 5. The CDR3 here is CASSEGTGVEKLFF. The CDR3 nucleotides are TGTGCCAGCAGCGAAGGGACAGGGGTCGAAAAACTGTTTTTT. The full variable domain, in which reference TRBV7-9 and TRBJ1-4 provide the parts outside the CDR3, is DTGVSQNPRHKITKRGQNVTFRCDPISEHNRLYWYRQTLGQGPEFLTYFQNEAQLEKSRLLSDRFSAERPKGSFSTLEIQRTEQGDSAMYLCASSEGTGVEKLFFGSGTQLSVL.

Only one count was recorded for this clonotype. The chain carries TRBV4-1 and TRBJ2-5; the match to TRBD2 covers 15 bases. The V gene end was trimmed by 0 bases and the J gene end by 5 bases; junction bases not matched to a gene: 10. Looked up from germline, CDR1 is MGHRA and CDR2 is YSYEKL. This CDR3 is 19 amino acids long. CDR3 nucleotides: TGCGCCAGCAGCCAAGATCAAGGACTAGCGGGAGGGCCGTTGGAGACCCAGTACTTC. Translated, it gives CASSQDQGLAGGPLETQYF.

The chain joins TRBV11-1 to TRBJ1-1; 7 nucleotides align to TRBD1. Losses at the gene ends were 5 bases for V and 2 bases for J; bases not matched to a gene: 11. This CDR3 contains 16 residues. CDR1 is SGHAT, CDR2 FQDESV, per germline (reference sequence). Here the CDR3 reads CASSPNIGTANTEAFF. The CDR3 coding sequence is TGTGCCAGCAGCCCAAACATCGGGACAGCTAACACTGAAGCTTTCTTT.

This clonotype was counted at least ten times. V is TRBV6-5 and J is TRBJ2-1, with 7 bases matching TRBD2. This CDR3 spans 16 amino acids. The V and J ends lost 0 bases and 8 bases, in that order; junction bases with no gene match: 10. The V gene's germline CDR1 is MNHEY and CDR2 SVGAGI. The CDR3 DNA sequence: TGTGCCAGCAGTTACTCTCGAAGCGGGAAGTCGGATGAGCAGTTCTTC. Its translation is CASSYSRSGKSDEQFF.

The chain links TRBV12-3 or TRBV12-4 to TRBJ2-3; 14 bases are a match to TRBD2. The CDR3 runs to 16 residues. CDR3 in amino acids: CASGGTSGSVTDTQYF. For the CDR3, the DNA is TGTGCATCCGGGGGGACTAGCGGGAGTGTCACAGATACGCAGTATTTT.

The chain couples TRBV6-5 to TRBJ1-2; no clear D. This CDR3 comprises 13 residues. Germline assignment: CDR1 MNHEY and CDR2 SVGAGI. V was pared by 4 bases and J by 6 bases, with 12 bases between. Written as DNA, the CDR3 is TGTGCCAGCAGTTGGGGAGGGTACGATGGCTACACCTTC. Its translation: CASSWGGYDGYTF.

In its sample, this clonotype was seen a few times. The CDR3 region is CASSFLAGGADTQYF. The CDR3 region has the DNA TGTGCCAGCAGTTTCCTAGCGGGAGGGGCAGATACGCAGTATTTT. This chain joins TRBV12-3 or TRBV12-4 and TRBJ2-3, with TRBD2 identical over 12 bases. The J segment lost 4 bases and the V segment lost 3 bases, leaving 2 bases of the junction unmatched. The CDR3 consists of 15 residues.

The chain recombines TRBV15 with TRBJ2-1; the D call may be TRBD1 or TRBD2 (5 bases each). The germline V and J ends were trimmed by 3 bases and 15 bases, with 15 bases remaining between them. CDR3 length: 12 residues. CDR1 and CDR2 from the germline V gene are LNHNV and YYDKDF (reference sequence). In DNA form, the CDR3 reads TGTGCCACCAGCAGTATCCGGGACGCGGGGTTCTTC. This sequence encodes CATSSIRDAGFF.

This clonotype was seen only a few times. This rearrangement joins TRBV7-2 to TRBJ2-3; D not certain. This CDR3 region has 15 residues. V was clipped by 5 bases and J by 2 bases, with 14 bases between them. The germline CDR1 and CDR2 sequences are SGHTA and FQGNSA. CDR3 in DNA: TGTGCCAGCAGCCCGACTTGGGGATTCACAGATACGCAGTATTTT. This encodes CASSPTWGFTDTQYF.

The rearrangement links TRBV29-1 to TRBJ2-1, with 9 bases lining up with TRBD1. Per germline, CDR1 SQVTM and CDR2 ANQGSEA. V lost 3 bases, J lost 4 bases, and 4 bases stayed unmatched. The CDR3 has 14 amino acids. For the CDR3, the DNA is TGCAGCGTTGAGGGACAGGGTCGGTACAATGAGCAGTTCTTC. Residues: CSVEGQGRYNEQFF.

This clonotype appeared a few times. The chain links TRBV4-1 to TRBJ1-2; tentatively, D is TRBD1 (5 bases). Trimming removed 1 base at V and 6 bases at J, with 18 bases between. This CDR3 spans 16 amino acids. In germline, CDR1 is MGHRA, CDR2 YSYEKL. The CDR3 protein is CASSQARGRRGDGYTF. For the CDR3, the DNA is TGCGCCAGCAGCCAAGCTAGGGGACGACGGGGAGATGGCTACACCTTC.

This clonotype was counted many times. The chain joins TRBV7-2 to TRBJ1-2; perhaps TRBD1 as D (5 bases). Trimming pared 4 bases from V and 1 base from J, leaving 13 bases between. CDR1 SGHTA and CDR2 FQGNSA come from the germline V gene. The CDR3 is made up of 15 amino acids. The CDR3 coding sequence is TGTGCCAGCAGCTCCAGAATCAGGGATAACTATGGCTACACCTTC. Translating gives CASSSRIRDNYGYTF.

In its sample, this clonotype was seen a few times. The chain combines TRBV7-9 with TRBJ2-7; 7 nucleotides line up with TRBD2. The CDR3 runs 12 residues. CDR1 SEHNR and CDR2 FQNEAQ come from the germline V gene (reference sequence). The V and J ends lost 5 bases and 7 bases, in that order; junction bases with no gene match: 5. The CDR3 DNA is TGTGCCAGCAGCAAGGGAGGGCGGGAGCAGTACTTC. This gives the protein CASSKGGREQYF.

This clonotype has ten or more counts. This chain uses TRBV19 with TRBJ1-2; 9 bases align to TRBD1. Per the germline V gene, CDR1 is LNHDA and CDR2 is SQIVND (reference sequence). V was pared by 3 bases and J by 5 bases, with 10 bases of the junction left unmatched. This CDR3 is built from 16 residues. The CDR3 DNA reads TGTGCCAGTAGTATTCGTTCGGACAGGGGTGGTTATGGCTACACCTTC. It is translated as CASSIRSDRGGYGYTF.

This clonotype was found a few times. The chain employs TRBV5-4 and TRBJ2-1, with D tentatively TRBD1 or TRBD2 (5 bases each). This CDR3 is 13 amino acids long. The V and J ends lost 2 bases and 10 bases respectively, with 13 bases between them. CDR1 SGHNT and CDR2 YYREEE come from the germline V gene (reference sequence). The CDR3 protein is CASSFEGKWEQFF. The CDR3 nucleotides read TGTGCCAGCAGCTTTGAGGGGAAATGGGAGCAGTTCTTC.

This clonotype has more than one count but fewer than ten. This chain uses TRBV15 with TRBJ2-5; D remains unclear. The ends were cut back, 0 bases at V and 4 bases at J, with 6 bases in the middle. This CDR3 contains 13 residues. Germline assignment: CDR1 LNHNV and CDR2 YYDKDF (reference sequence). The CDR3 here is CATSRDRSETQYF. CDR3 nucleotides: TGTGCCACCAGCAGAGATAGGTCAGAGACCCAGTACTTC.

V and J are TRBV11-3 and TRBJ1-2; TRBD1 aligns across 11 bases. Germline V lookup: CDR1 SGHNT, CDR2 YENEEA. The trim removed 5 bases at V and 4 bases at J, leaving 6 bases unmatched. The CDR3 covers 15 residues. This CDR3 reads CASSLRTGGTYGYTF. The CDR3 bases are TGTGCCAGCAGCCTACGGACAGGGGGCACCTATGGCTACACCTTC.

As concerns this clonotype: Because the CDR3 is missing its conserved closing phenylalanine or tryptophan, this is likely a read error. CDR3 bases: TGTGCCAGCAGTCCTCGGCGGCGGCCTAATGAGCAGTTCTCC. The encoded protein is CASSPRRRPNEQFS. This chain joins TRBV7-8 and TRBJ2-1; no firm D call. Trimming took off 6 bases at V and 7 bases at J, with 16 bases between the two ends. The CDR3 loop spans 14 amino acids. Germline V CDR1 and CDR2: SGHVS, FQNEAQ.

This clonotype was recorded at least ten times. The gene calls are TRBV7-2 and TRBJ2-5; 10 bases match TRBD2. The CDR3 loop spans 19 amino acids. CDR1 SGHTA and CDR2 FQGNSA come from the germline V gene. The trim removed 4 bases at V and 2 bases at J, leaving 16 bases unmatched. The CDR3, as DNA: TGTGCCAGCAGCTCAGGGGGCAGGGGAGCGGGGGGGGCTCAAGAGACCCAGTACTTC. This encodes CASSSGGRGAGGAQETQYF.

The chain joins TRBV7-2 to TRBJ1-1; D unresolved. In germline, CDR1 is SGHTA, CDR2 FQGNSA. The CDR3 length is 14 residues. Trimming left V 8 bases short and J 4 bases short, with 17 bases between. The CDR3 nucleotides are TGTGCCAGCGGACTCAGGACCCAGTCCACTGAAGCTTTCTTT. This gives the protein CASGLRTQSTEAFF.

The chain has TRBV30 and TRBJ2-2; the D gene could be TRBD1 or TRBD2 (5 bases each). Trimming stripped 0 bases from V and 0 bases from J, with 8 bases between. Looked up from germline, CDR1 is GTSNPN and CDR2 is SVGIG (reference sequence). This CDR3 is built from 15 residues. The CDR3 region is CAWSVGTTNTGELFF. CDR3 DNA sequence: TGTGCCTGGAGTGTTGGGACGACGAACACCGGGGAGCTGTTTTTT.

The gene calls are TRBV19 and TRBJ2-3; possibly TRBD1 for D (6 bases). V lost 5 bases and J lost 9, with 18 bases in between. CDR1 LNHDA and CDR2 SQIVND come from the germline V gene (reference sequence). The CDR3 is 14 residues long. This chain's CDR3 is CASSLQGPPGTQYF. CDR3 sequence (DNA): TGTGCCAGTAGTCTTCAGGGGCCCCCAGGGACGCAGTATTTT.

This chain uses TRBV6-2 or TRBV6-3 with TRBJ2-7, with a possible D match to TRBD1 (7 bases). CDR1 and CDR2 (germline): MNHEY, SVGEGT. This CDR3 comprises 14 residues. V was cut by 2 bases and J by 4 bases, with 12 bases left in between. The CDR3 sequence: CASSYGGTAYEQYV. The CDR3 bases are TGTGCCAGCAGTTACGGAGGGACAGCATACGAGCAGTACGTC.

At least ten counts were recorded for this clonotype. This sequence joins TRBV7-9 and TRBJ2-5; 7 positions match TRBD1. The germline V gene encodes CDR1 SEHNR and CDR2 FQNEAQ (reference sequence). There are 14 residues in the CDR3. Trimming removed 5 bases from V and 2 bases from J; junction bases left unmatched: 5. For the CDR3, the DNA is TGTGCCAGCAGCGCCCGACAGGGTCAAGAGACCCAGTACTTC. Translating it yields CASSARQGQETQYF.

The CDR3 nucleotides are TGTGCCAGCAGTTTAGGAGGGGCCAAGAACACTGAAGCTTTCTTT. Its translation is CASSLGGAKNTEAFF. The chain joins TRBV12-3 or TRBV12-4 to TRBJ1-1; possibly TRBD1 for D (5 bases). The CDR3 is 15 residues long. Trimming left V 1 base short and J 1 base short, with 10 bases between.